The T cell receptor beta chain described here comes from a study of T cells in localized non-small cell lung cancer. Study findings and constraints: Uninvolved adjacent lung showed the highest T cell clonality, exceeding tumor. A raised T cell density in blood coincided with lengthier overall survival.

To note about this clone: Its antigen is unknown.

The CDR3 is 15 residues long. Per germline, CDR1 MNHEY and CDR2 SVGAGI. Between the trimmed V and J ends, which lost 5 bases and 3 bases, there was a span of 13 bases. Some clones are missing from TCRdb's copy, which holds only in-frame ones; the method was immunoSEQ multiplex PCR. Among 30,000 to 45,000 clones listed, roughly 88% were seen once. The receptor was isolated from a woman aged 40-69 years with stage I lung adenocarcinoma. The V call is TRBV6-5, the J call TRBJ2-2; a weak D match, TRBD2 (7 bases). Here the sequenced sample was peripheral blood, taken before any cancer treatment. The CDR3 here is CASSTRGGYTGELFF. The CDR3 DNA follows: TGTGCCAGCAGTACAAGGGGGGGGTACACCGGGGAGCTGTTTTTT.